This is a list of T cell receptor beta chains from one sample in a study of blood T cell repertoires in COVID-19. Some clones are missing from TCRdb's copy, which holds only in-frame ones; the method was immunoSEQ multiplex PCR. The data hold about 41,000 clones, with 70% to 90% observed a single time. Sequencing was carried out using peripheral blood. These receptor sequences come from a man aged 60-69 years with acute or convalescent COVID-19. Each CDR3 is given with its conserved first and last residue. The order of the fields is V gene, clone size, J gene, D gene, CDR3 protein, CDR3 DNA. D genes are given only for firm matches. A row's size may be missing; if present it is once, few, many or a size class.

>TRBV30|NA|TRBJ2-1|NA
CAWSRYPYNEQFF
TGTGCCTGGAGCAGATACCCATACAATGAGCAGTTCTTC
>TRBV12-3/TRBV12-4|medium-sized|TRBJ1-1|NA
CASSRGKPTEAFF
TGTGCCAGCAGTCGAGGGAAGCCAACCGAAGCTTTCTTT
>TRBV4-2|NA|TRBJ2-3|TRBD2
CASSRRAGGDPSTDTQYF
TGTGCCAGCAGCCGCCGGGCGGGGGGAGACCCTAGCACAGATACGCAGTATTTT
>TRBV2|NA|TRBJ1-6|NA
CARKTRLDNSPLHF
TGTGCCCGTAAAACGCGCCTAGATAATTCACCCCTCCACTTT
>TRBV5-1|NA|TRBJ2-3|NA
CASRFGLSTDTQYF
TGCGCCAGCAGGTTCGGACTATCCACAGATACGCAGTATTTT
>TRBV19|NA|TRBJ1-1|NA
CASSIDGEGRNTEAFF
TGTGCCAGTAGTATTGACGGCGAGGGTCGGAACACTGAAGCTTTCTTT
>TRBV4-3|NA|TRBJ1-4|TRBD1
CASRPTGVRATNEKLFF
TGCGCCAGCAGGCCCACAGGGGTGAGGGCAACTAATGAAAAACTGTTTTTT
>TRBV14|medium-sized|TRBJ2-3|NA
CASSPTLSRGTDTQYF
TGTGCCAGCAGCCCCACACTGTCCAGGGGCACAGATACGCAGTATTTT
>TRBV15|NA|TRBJ1-2|NA
CATSRAGGTSGMDGYTF
TGTGCCACCAGCAGAGCGGGGGGGACTTCCGGGATGGATGGCTACACCTTC
>TRBV4-3|once|TRBJ2-5|NA
CASSQGTGSETQYF
TGCGCCAGCAGCCAAGGCACGGGAAGCGAGACCCAGTACTTC
>TRBV18|NA|TRBJ1-2|NA
CASSPAGFYGYTF
TGTGCCAGCTCACCAGCAGGATTCTATGGCTACACCTTC
>TRBV4-1|NA|TRBJ1-1|NA
CASSQDRRVGALEAFF
TGCGCCAGCAGCCAAGATCGAAGGGTAGGGGCCCTTGAAGCTTTCTTT
>TRBV19|NA|TRBJ1-5|NA
CASSISGNQPQHF
TGTGCCAGTAGTATCTCAGGGAATCAGCCCCAGCATTTT
>TRBV5-1|NA|TRBJ1-1|NA
CASTSSGTEAFF
TGCGCCAGCACTTCCTCGGGCACTGAAGCTTTCTTT
>TRBV10-1|NA|TRBJ2-3|TRBD1
CASSESRQGAADTQYF
TGCGCCAGCAGTGAGTCAAGACAGGGGGCGGCAGATACGCAGTATTTT
>TRBV19|NA|TRBJ2-7|TRBD2
CASSIVAGGFYEQYF
TGTGCCAGTAGTATTGTAGCGGGGGGTTTCTACGAGCAGTACTTC
>TRBV6-5|NA|TRBJ1-5|NA
CASRSTVNQPQHF
TGTGCCAGCAGGAGTACAGTGAATCAGCCCCAGCATTTT
>TRBV18|NA|TRBJ1-1|NA
CASSPSGRAEAFF
TGTGCCAGCTCACCAAGTGGCAGGGCTGAAGCTTTCTTT
>TRBV27|once|TRBJ1-5|TRBD1
CASSLRQGSGQPQHF
TGTGCCAGCAGTTTACGACAGGGATCGGGACAGCCCCAGCATTTT
>TRBV5-1|once|TRBJ1-1|TRBD1
CASSLGFGTGNTEAFF
TGCGCCAGCAGCTTGGGTTTCGGGACAGGGAACACTGAAGCTTTCTTT
>TRBV7-2|NA|TRBJ1-2|TRBD1
CASSLAVTGGRYGYTF
TGTGCCAGCAGCTTAGCGGTGACAGGGGGCCGGTATGGCTACACCTTC
>TRBV12-3/TRBV12-4|NA|TRBJ2-7|TRBD2
CASRAGGRYEQYF
TGTGCCAGCAGGGCGGGAGGTCGCTACGAGCAGTACTTC
>TRBV5-4|few|TRBJ2-1|TRBD2
CASSSSGGSYNEQFF
TGTGCCAGCAGCTCGTCGGGGGGGTCCTACAATGAGCAGTTCTTC
>TRBV4-3|NA|TRBJ2-1|TRBD2
CASSQDSRGAGGRYNEQFF
TGCGCCAGCAGCCAAGATTCGCGCGGAGCGGGGGGGCGCTACAATGAGCAGTTCTTC
>TRBV7-9|NA|TRBJ1-2|NA
CASSLADSRGGYTF
TGTGCCAGCAGCTTAGCGGACAGCCGCGGAGGCTACACCTTC
>TRBV9|NA|TRBJ1-5|NA
CASSPGSRSNQPQHF
TGTGCCAGCAGCCCCGGTAGCCGGAGCAATCAGCCCCAGCATTTT
>TRBV5-4|NA|TRBJ2-3|NA
CASNLGSASSTDTQYF
TGTGCCAGCAACCTAGGAAGCGCTTCTAGCACAGATACGCAGTATTTT
>TRBV19|NA|TRBJ1-2|NA
CASSFQMGPDGYTF
TGTGCCAGTAGTTTCCAGATGGGGCCGGATGGCTACACCTTC
>TRBV15|NA|TRBJ1-6|NA
CATSRPSGPLHF
TGTGCCACCAGCAGACCGTCGGGTCCCCTCCACTTT
>TRBV2|NA|TRBJ2-5|TRBD1
CASSLQGQLSRQETQYF
TGTGCCAGCAGTTTACAGGGACAGTTGAGTCGGCAAGAGACCCAGTACTTC
>TRBV7-8|NA|TRBJ1-2|NA
CASSLAQAGSLSGYTF
TGTGCCAGCAGCTTAGCGCAGGCAGGATCTTTATCTGGCTACACCTTC
>TRBV19|NA|TRBJ2-2|NA
CASTDQPQATGELFF
TGTGCCAGTACTGATCAACCACAGGCCACCGGGGAGCTGTTTTTT
>TRBV5-6|NA|TRBJ1-2|NA
CASSLPQLDYGYTF
TGTGCCAGCAGCTTGCCGCAGTTGGACTATGGCTACACCTTC
>TRBV3-1/TRBV3-2|once|TRBJ2-7|TRBD2
CASSPSGGRGEQYF
TGTGCCAGCAGCCCTAGCGGGGGGAGGGGCGAGCAGTACTTC
>TRBV12-3/TRBV12-4|NA|TRBJ2-7|NA
CASSWGLGREQYF
TGTGCCAGCAGTTGGGGGCTGGGGCGCGAGCAGTACTTC
>TRBV4-2|NA|TRBJ2-2|NA
CASSQEAFAGAFTGELFF
TGTGCCAGCAGCCAAGAAGCCTTTGCGGGGGCCTTCACCGGGGAGCTGTTTTTT
>TRBV5-1|NA|TRBJ2-5|NA
CASSLGQPQETQYF
TGCGCCAGCAGCTTGGGACAACCCCAAGAGACCCAGTACTTC
>TRBV10-1|NA|TRBJ2-7|NA
CASSEREREQYF
TGCGCCAGCAGTGAGAGAGAGCGCGAGCAGTACTTC
>TRBV19|NA|TRBJ1-4|NA
CATGEEPNEKLFF
TGTGCCACCGGTGAAGAACCTAATGAAAAACTGTTTTTT